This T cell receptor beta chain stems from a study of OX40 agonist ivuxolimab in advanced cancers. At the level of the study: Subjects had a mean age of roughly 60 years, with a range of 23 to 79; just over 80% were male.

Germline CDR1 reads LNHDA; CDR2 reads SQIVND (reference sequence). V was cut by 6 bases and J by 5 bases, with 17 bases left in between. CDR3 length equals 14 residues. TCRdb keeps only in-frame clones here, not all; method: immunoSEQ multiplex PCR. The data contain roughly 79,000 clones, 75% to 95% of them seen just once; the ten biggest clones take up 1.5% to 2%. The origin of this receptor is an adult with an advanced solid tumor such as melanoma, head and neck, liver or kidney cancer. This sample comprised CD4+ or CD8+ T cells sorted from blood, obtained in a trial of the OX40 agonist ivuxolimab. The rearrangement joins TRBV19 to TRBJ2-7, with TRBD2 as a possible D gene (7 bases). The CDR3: CASRDTGTKNEQYF. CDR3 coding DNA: TGTGCCAGTAGGGACACAGGGACTAAAAACGAGCAGTACTTC.